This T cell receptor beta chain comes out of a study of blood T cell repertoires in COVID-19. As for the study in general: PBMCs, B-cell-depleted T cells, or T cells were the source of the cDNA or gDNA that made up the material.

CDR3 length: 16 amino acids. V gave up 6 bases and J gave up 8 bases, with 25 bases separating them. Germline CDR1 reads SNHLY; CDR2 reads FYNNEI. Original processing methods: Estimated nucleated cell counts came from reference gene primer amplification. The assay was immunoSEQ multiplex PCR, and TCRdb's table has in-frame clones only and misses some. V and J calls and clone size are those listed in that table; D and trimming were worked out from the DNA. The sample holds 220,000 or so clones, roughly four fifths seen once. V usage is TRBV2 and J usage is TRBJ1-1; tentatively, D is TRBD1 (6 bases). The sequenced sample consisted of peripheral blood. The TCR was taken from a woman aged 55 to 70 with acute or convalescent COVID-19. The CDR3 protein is CASSDPAGGDVREAFF. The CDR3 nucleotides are TGTGCCAGCAGCGACCCCGCGGGGGGCGACGTTAGGGAAGCTTTCTTT.